What follows is one T cell receptor beta chain and its context. This entry belongs to a study of T cell changes during pregnancy in multiple sclerosis. The CDR3 runs 16 residues. The germline V and J ends were trimmed by 2 bases and 0 bases, with 12 bases remaining between them. CDR1 and CDR2 (germline): MNHNS, SASEGT. Generated by immunoSEQ multiplex PCR, the TCRdb table keeps only in-frame clones and is missing some. The sample contains under 45,000 clones, 92% of which appear only once. This chain uses TRBV6-1 with TRBJ2-3; D gene unclear. The specimen was CD4+ T cells from peripheral blood mononuclear cells, collected in the third trimester of pregnancy. This receptor was obtained from a female donor in good health, enrolled as a control in a pregnancy study. CDR3 in DNA: TGTGCCAGCAGTGAATGGGCAGGAAGGAGCACAGATACGCAGTATTTT. This gives the protein CASSEWAGRSTDTQYF.